This T cell receptor beta chain was observed in a study of blood T cell repertoires in COVID-19 (dated by TCRdb to about 2020). Regarding the study in general: Samples covering the acute and convalescent phases of COVID-19 were provided by collaborators in the United States, Italy and Spain. The material from the prospective study consisted of cDNA or gDNA derived from T cells, B-cell-depleted T cells, or PBMCs. The dataset comprised deeply sampled blood TCRbeta repertoires from subjects exposed to, actively infected with, or recovered from COVID-19. The repertoires were made available in a free public database intended to serve as a resource for research on the immune response to SARS-CoV-2. The samples were drawn from two sources: the first 160 participants of the ongoing ImmuneRACE study, and some 1,300 subjects contributed by 6 global collaborators. A de-identified subject ID, COVID-19 status, age in years and sex were almost always included in the sample metadata. Where available, HLA class I and class II types were taken from metadata supplied by the sample provider and were not determined by assay-based typing.

The trim is 3 bases for V and 0 bases for J, with a gap of 12 bases between the germline ends. CDR1 and CDR2 are read off the germline V gene (reference sequence) as MNHEY and SMNVEV. The CDR3 has 16 amino acids, counting the end cysteine and phenylalanine. Only the CDR3 portion is preserved as DNA: 48 bases, with reading frame beginning at the first base. What the research found in general, with its limitations: How much clinical and demographic metadata was included differed by source and by participant, and the metadata was provided uncurated.

Collaborating institutions collected whole blood in K2EDTA tubes following their own protocols. For TCRbeta analysis, collaborators shipped samples in one of three forms: frozen whole blood, isolated PBMCs, or DNA extracted from either of those sample types. On this clone itself: This receptor's antigen is unknown. No quality values exist for individual bases; no much larger clone is one base distant.

The immunoSEQ Assay, a bias-controlled multiplex PCR, was used to amplify TCRbeta CDR3 regions from genomic DNA. Per the original workflow: Within the assay, amplification of reference gene primers was used to estimate how many nucleated cells each sample contained. To quantify the absolute abundance of each unique TCRbeta CDR3 rearrangement, sequence reads were collapsed and filtered. For each sample, productive Simpson clonality was calculated by taking the square root of Simpson's diversity index across productive rearrangements. TCRdb provides this immuneACCESS table in a form limited to in-frame rearrangements. Some clones are lacking; in checked studies, under half of them reflect an unresolved V gene, and why the rest are absent is not known. Clone size and the V and J calls come from that table; the DNA yielded D and trimming. In all, the sample holds approximately 140,000 clones, and 84% of those were seen once. The ten largest clones add up to over 2% of the sample.

This sequence uses TRBV27 and TRBJ2-1; no D gene can be assigned with confidence. Input material: peripheral blood. The receptor's source is a man between 65 and 85 years old with acute or convalescent COVID-19. The CDR3 region: CASSFRLESSYNEQFF. Here is the DNA: TGTGCCAGCAGTTTTCGCTTGGAGAGCTCCTACAATGAGCAGTTCTTC.